This T cell receptor (beta chain) was retrieved from a study of neoadjuvant anti-PD-1 for oral cavity cancer. Time point reported: after neoadjuvant nivolumab, at surgical resection. The germline CDR1 and CDR2 sequences are MDHEN and SYDVKM. Deletions cut 4 bases from V and 9 bases from J, with 25 bases between. The CDR3 loop spans 16 amino acids. Only in-frame clones appear in the TCRdb table, and some are missing; sequencing was by immunoSEQ multiplex PCR. The data hold tens of thousands of clones, with about 90% observed a single time. The input for sequencing was PBMCs, taken after nivolumab (anti-PD-1) treatment. This sequence joins TRBV28 and TRBJ2-7; D might be TRBD1 (5 bases). This clonotype originated in a person between 40 and 79 years old with oral cavity squamous cell carcinoma. CDR3 in amino acids: CASSSISKGPGYAQYF. The CDR3, as DNA: TGTGCCAGCAGTTCCATATCCAAGGGGCCTGGTTATGCGCAGTACTTC.